This TCR beta chain was sequenced during a study of tumor and adjacent non-tumor tissue in lung cancer. About the research overall: Each sample yielded some 4 million productive TCRbeta reads on average. Findings and caveats of the study: Significantly higher TCR diversity was found in tumor than normal lung. Normal lung showed higher cumulative top 100 clone frequency than tumor.

The template was RNA from unsorted bulk tissue. The normal lung tissue was taken more than 3 cm from the tumor edge. Newly diagnosed lung cancer patients had thoracic surgery in China, August–late 2014, without prior chemotherapy. TCRbeta libraries were built with three rounds of nested PCR, modified from ARM-PCR. Each CDR3 protein gets one entry after TCRdb re-called the multiplex PCR reads with MiXCR. The table shows about 90,000 distinct CDR3 sequences, with under 80% occurring only once. A note on this clonotype: Its antigen is as yet unknown.

This receptor was taken from a woman between 45 and 60 years old with non-small cell lung cancer. Sequencing input: distant non-tumor lung tissue.

The CDR3 bases are TGCGTCAGTAGCTTGGTCGGGACGGTAAATTCACCCCTCCACTTT. Translation: CVSSLVGTVNSPLHF. The rearrangement joins TRBV5-1 to TRBJ1-6; a possible D gene is TRBD1 (5 bases). Germline CDR1 reads SGHRS; CDR2 reads YFSETQ. CDR3 length: 15 amino acids.